This is a list of T cell receptor beta chains from one sample in a study of cytotoxic CD8 clonotypes in ibrutinib-treated CLL. Assay used: immunoSEQ multiplex PCR; TCRdb lists only in-frame clones, some missing. The data contain 200,000 to 250,000 clones, around 70% of them seen just once; the ten biggest clones take up 15%. The material sequenced was PBMCs, taken after 24 months of ibrutinib treatment. Every receptor here comes from a human donor with chronic lymphocytic leukemia. The CDR3 runs from the conserved cysteine through the conserved F or W. Each record gives: V gene, J gene, D gene, clone size, CDR3 DNA, CDR3 protein. A D gene is named only where the DNA matches it firmly. Size values are once, few and many counts, or a class for expanded clones, and some rows have none.

TRBV18	TRBJ1-5	NA	NA	TGTGCCAGCTCACCAGACAGCTCAATCAGCCCGCAGCATTTT	CASSPDSSISPQHF
TRBV5-1	TRBJ2-5	TRBD2	few	TGCGCCAGCAGCCGCGACGGGAGGGAGACCCAGTACTTC	CASSRDGRETQYF
TRBV6-5	TRBJ2-1	TRBD2	NA	TGTGCCAGCAGTCACTCCAGCGGGAGTTACAATGAGCAGTTCTTC	CASSHSSGSYNEQFF
TRBV27	TRBJ2-1	TRBD1	once	TGTGCCAGCAGTTTAGGGGACAGGGACTCCTACAATGAGCAGTTCTTC	CASSLGDRDSYNEQFF
TRBV19	TRBJ2-7	NA	NA	TGTGCCAGTAGTATAAGTCCCGCCGAGCAGTACTTC	CASSISPAEQYF
TRBV9	TRBJ2-1	NA	NA	TGTGCCAGCAGCGTAGAACGGGGAAGGATTTACAATGAGCAGTTCTTC	CASSVERGRIYNEQFF
TRBV6-5	TRBJ2-7	TRBD1	NA	TGTGCCAGCAGTGCCGGACAGGGGGCGGTTTACGAGCAGTACTTC	CASSAGQGAVYEQYF
TRBV13	TRBJ2-7	NA	NA	TGTGCCAGCAGCACCAGACAGGAGACTTCCTACGAGCAGTACTTC	CASSTRQETSYEQYF
TRBV27	TRBJ2-7	NA	NA	TGTGCCAGCACGTCTGCTAGCGCCTTGAGGGAGCAGTACTTC	CASTSASALREQYF
TRBV9	TRBJ1-1	TRBD1	NA	TGTGCCAGCAGCGCCCAGACAGGGGGCACTGAAGCTTTCTTT	CASSAQTGGTEAFF
TRBV4-2	TRBJ2-2	TRBD2	NA	TGTGCCAGCAGCCAAGAAGTTAGCGGGAGGCACACCGGGGAGCTGTTTTTT	CASSQEVSGRHTGELFF
TRBV25-1	TRBJ1-1	NA	NA	TGTGCCAGCAGTGGGTTTCCGAGAGCGCAGGCAGAAGCTTTCTTT	CASSGFPRAQAEAFF
TRBV28	TRBJ1-5	TRBD1	NA	TGTGCCAGCAGTTTCTCCAGGGGGGCCCAGCATTTT	CASSFSRGAQHF
TRBV6-5	TRBJ1-4	NA	NA	TGTGCCAGCAGTCGTTCCGCGGACAGTAATGAAAAACTGTTTTTT	CASSRSADSNEKLFF
TRBV7-6	TRBJ2-2	NA	few	TGTGCCAGCAGCTTAGCATCGTGGCAGAACACCGGGGAGCTGTTTTTT	CASSLASWQNTGELFF
TRBV18	TRBJ1-1	NA	once	TGTGCCAGCTCACCACAGGGAGCGGACACTGAAGCTTTCTTT	CASSPQGADTEAFF
TRBV5-4	TRBJ2-5	NA	NA	TGTGCCAGCACCCTTTTGCGGGGGCAGGGGGAGACCCAGTACTTC	CASTLLRGQGETQYF
TRBV2	TRBJ1-2	NA	NA	TGTGCCAGCAGTGAAGAGAGCTATGGCTACACCTTC	CASSEESYGYTF
TRBV30	TRBJ2-5	NA	NA	TGTGCCTGGAGTTCTGAAGAGACCCAGTACTTC	CAWSSEETQYF
TRBV28	TRBJ2-7	NA	NA	TGTGCCAGCAGTTCCCTCGTTGGCGAGCAGTACTTC	CASSSLVGEQYF
TRBV27	TRBJ2-1	NA	NA	TGTGCCAGCAGTTTGCTTCGACCCAATGAGCAGTTCTTC	CASSLLRPNEQFF
TRBV9	TRBJ2-3	NA	NA	TGTGCCAGCAGCGTAGTGACAGGCGGGAGATTAGATACGCAGTATTTT	CASSVVTGGRLDTQYF
TRBV6-5	TRBJ2-6	NA	NA	TGTGCCAGCAGCTTAGAGTCTGGGGCCAACGTCCTGACTTTC	CASSLESGANVLTF
TRBV2	TRBJ2-1	TRBD1	NA	TGTGCCAGCAGGAGGGACAGGGCACTGCGGAATGAGCAGTTCTTC	CASRRDRALRNEQFF
TRBV27	TRBJ1-2	TRBD1	few	TGTGCCACCTGGACAGGGACCAACTATGGCTACACCTTC	CATWTGTNYGYTF
TRBV5-1	TRBJ2-4	NA	NA	TGCGCCAGCAGCTTGGAGACCGTAGCCAAAAACATTCAGTACTTC	CASSLETVAKNIQYF
TRBV7-9	TRBJ2-2	NA	NA	TGTGCCAGCGCACGTGATTGGGAGCTGTTTTTT	CASARDWELFF
TRBV11-2	TRBJ2-3	NA	NA	TGTGCCAGCAGCTTAATAGGGAGCACAGATACGCAGTATTTT	CASSLIGSTDTQYF
TRBV18	TRBJ1-2	TRBD1	NA	TGTGCCAGCTCACCACCGTCTACAGGGGTGGGGAGCTATGGCTACACCTTC	CASSPPSTGVGSYGYTF
TRBV27	TRBJ1-1	TRBD1	few	TGTGCCAGCAGTGGACAGGGTAGCACTGAAGCTTTCTTT	CASSGQGSTEAFF
TRBV10-2	TRBJ2-5	TRBD2	NA	TGCGCCAGCAGTGATTCATTAGCGGGAGGGTATGAGACCCAGTACTTC	CASSDSLAGGYETQYF
TRBV5-1	TRBJ2-3	TRBD2	NA	TGCGCCAGCAGCCCTGTCTTCGGGGGGGGTCGCACAGATACGCAGTATTTT	CASSPVFGGGRTDTQYF
TRBV7-8	TRBJ2-7	NA	NA	TGTGCCAGCAGCACCCCGGGGTTCTACGAGCAGTACTTC	CASSTPGFYEQYF
TRBV6-6	TRBJ2-1	TRBD2	once	TGTGCCACCAACGGGTTGCTAGCGGGAGACTACAATGAGCAGTTCTTC	CATNGLLAGDYNEQFF
TRBV29-1	TRBJ1-5	NA	NA	TGCAGCGCTGGGACAATCGAGAATCAGCCCCAGCATTTT	CSAGTIENQPQHF
TRBV19	TRBJ2-6	NA	NA	TGTGCCAGTAGTATAGTTTCAGGTGGGGCCAACGTCCTGACTTTC	CASSIVSGGANVLTF
TRBV4-1	TRBJ2-7	TRBD2	NA	TGCGCCAGCAGCCCAGATCTCGGGGCTAGCGGGTCGTACGAGCAGTACTTC	CASSPDLGASGSYEQYF
TRBV25-1	TRBJ2-2	NA	NA	TGTGCCAGCAAACAGGGCCATCCCACCGGGGAGCTGTTTTTT	CASKQGHPTGELFF
TRBV11-3	TRBJ1-1	NA	NA	TGTGCCAGCAGCTTAGCGTACGGCACTGAAGCTTTCTTT	CASSLAYGTEAFF
TRBV30	TRBJ1-4	NA	NA	TGTGCCTGGATGTACCGGGACCGCAATGAAAAACTGTTTTTT	CAWMYRDRNEKLFF